This TCR beta chain was recovered during a study of T-cell reconstitution after alpha-beta-depleted transplantation in children. This clonotype was counted at least ten times. Antigen specificity is unknown. Study-level results: Surviving recipient T cells and thymic progenitors accounted for the high day-60 TCRbeta diversity observed in some patients. Newly made T cells mostly supplied T-cell counts and diversity one year after transplant. Two months or so post-transplant, alpha-beta T cells reportedly derived from several hundred expanded graft clones.

The TCRbeta library incorporated unique molecular identifiers. Via MiXCR, TCRdb re-called the PCR reads, giving one row per CDR3 protein. Among 250,000 to 300,000 distinct CDR3 sequences listed, roughly a tenth were seen once. The source is a boy under three years old with acute myeloid leukemia, due to receive a stem cell transplant. The sample in question was PBMCs, obtained before TCRalphabeta/CD19-depleted stem cell transplant.

CDR3 DNA: TGTGCCAGCAGCCAAGAACTCCCAGGGGTCTACGAGCAGTACTTC. It specifies CASSQELPGVYEQYF. The J gene is TRBJ2-7, the V gene TRBV3-1, with a tentative D call TRBD1 (6 bases). V was trimmed by 0 bases and J by 3 bases, leaving 12 bases between them. This CDR3 is 15 amino acids long. CDR1 LGHDT and CDR2 YNNKEL come from the germline V gene (reference sequence).